These T cell receptor beta chains were read from a single sample in a study of cytomegalovirus exposure and HLA in healthy donors. The assay was immunoSEQ multiplex PCR, and TCRdb's table has in-frame clones only and misses some. The top ten hold 1.4% to 1.5% of the sample, which has about 140,000 clones, roughly 79% seen once. Material for sequencing was PBMCs. The receptors derive from a man aged 25 to 45 in good health and CMV-seropositive. The CDR3 runs from the conserved cysteine through the conserved F or W.

CDR3aa | len | j_gene | v_gene
CASSRQVASGQVQETQYF | 18 | TRBJ2-5 | TRBV19
CASSHRYEQYF | 11 | TRBJ2-7 | TRBV6-5
CASSLQGAGNTEAFF | 15 | TRBJ1-1 | TRBV7-8
CASSPGQGGNTIYF | 14 | TRBJ1-3 | TRBV18
CATSRAPTGGDQPQHF | 16 | TRBJ1-5 | TRBV15
CATSRAGGAFNQPQHF | 16 | TRBJ1-5 | TRBV15
CASSAREWSSYEQYF | 15 | TRBJ2-7 | TRBV9
CASSSHKDYQPQHF | 14 | TRBJ1-5 | TRBV6-6
CASGSGLQETQYF | 13 | TRBJ2-5 | TRBV12-5
CASGGQYNSPLHF | 13 | TRBJ1-6 | TRBV6-1
CSSSHKRRVGGNTIYF | 16 | TRBJ1-3 | TRBV7-9
CASRHDRGWTGELFF | 15 | TRBJ2-2 | TRBV27
CAWSVQLVSYNEQFF | 15 | TRBJ2-1 | TRBV30
CATSRTQGPPPPQHF | 15 | TRBJ1-5 | TRBV15
CASSFLAGGSYNEQFF | 16 | TRBJ2-1 | TRBV5-1
CASSLGGASALVETQYF | 17 | TRBJ2-5 | TRBV7-9
CASSETPGVAEQFF | 14 | TRBJ2-1 | TRBV2
CASTPWGQATDTQYF | 15 | TRBJ2-3 | TRBV28
CASSGPGQALGYTF | 14 | TRBJ1-2 | TRBV5-4
CASSGTVMRETQYF | 14 | TRBJ2-5 | TRBV2
CATGTSGGTGELFF | 14 | TRBJ2-2 | TRBV10-3
CASSPSGIGADTQYF | 15 | TRBJ2-3 | TRBV2
CASSPGQGEQYF | 12 | TRBJ2-5 | TRBV7-9
CASSLRPGGEQYF | 13 | TRBJ2-7 | TRBV5-4
CASSEPDSSAYNEQFF | 16 | TRBJ2-1 | TRBV4-2
CASSPGSYNEQFF | 13 | TRBJ2-1 | TRBV28
CASSLGYSYNEQFF | 14 | TRBJ2-1 | TRBV11-2
CASSMGQRSPLHF | 13 | TRBJ1-6 | TRBV19
CASRALTSGDYTDTQYF | 17 | TRBJ2-3 | TRBV7-3
CANEDTRGTEAFF | 13 | TRBJ1-1 | TRBV21-1
CASSVEGAGNTIYF | 14 | TRBJ1-3 | TRBV5-1
CASSQTPSSGNSYNEQFF | 18 | TRBJ2-1 | TRBV4-1
CASSLTSGGADEQFF | 15 | TRBJ2-1 | TRBV28
CASGQFKNIQYF | 12 | TRBJ2-4 | TRBV2
CASSYSRGQPQHF | 13 | TRBJ1-5 | TRBV6-5
CASSSQGAGEKLFF | 14 | TRBJ1-4 | TRBV5-4
CASSQDPYGSYNEQFF | 16 | TRBJ2-1 | TRBV7-9
CASSWSGGSVHEQFF | 15 | TRBJ2-1 | TRBV7-6
CASSASGQYSNQPQHF | 16 | TRBJ1-5 | TRBV28
CASSSGLEDTQYF | 13 | TRBJ2-3 | TRBV28
CASSLDGGGNYEQYF | 15 | TRBJ2-7 | TRBV5-4
CASSLDGVGTGELFF | 15 | TRBJ2-2 | TRBV5-8
CASSSTSGSHEQYF | 14 | TRBJ2-7 | TRBV5-1
CAISEPGVRRPYGYTF | 16 | TRBJ1-2 | TRBV10-3
CASSYSRTGGGYEQYF | 16 | TRBJ2-7 | TRBV6-5
CASSPNILDSSTSTEAFF | 18 | TRBJ1-1 | TRBV18
CSVDRGSSYEQFF | 13 | TRBJ2-1 | TRBV29-1
CASSFSGRRSGELFF | 15 | TRBJ2-2 | TRBV11-3
CASSLGQLSGYTF | 13 | TRBJ1-2 | TRBV5-1
CASSPGQGFNQPQHF | 15 | TRBJ1-5 | TRBV5-4
CASSLGDSYGYTF | 13 | TRBJ1-2 | TRBV5-6
CASSEDPEGDDSPLYF | 16 | TRBJ1-6 | TRBV6-1
CASSLGRQGAYEQYF | 15 | TRBJ2-7 | TRBV7-2
CASSRRRGAEQETQYF | 16 | TRBJ2-5 | TRBV11-3
CASSYTSGSQETQYF | 15 | TRBJ2-5 | TRBV6-5
CASSPPGVNYGYTF | 14 | TRBJ1-2 | TRBV7-9
CASNLGQASNQPQHF | 15 | TRBJ1-5 | TRBV28
CASSIHRGQGNEQFF | 15 | TRBJ2-1 | TRBV19
CASSPSQGRGNTIYF | 15 | TRBJ1-3 | TRBV4-1
CASSSFDRGGNTIYF | 15 | TRBJ1-3 | TRBV7-9